One T cell receptor beta chain is described in this entry. This clone was detected once. The antigen it recognizes is unknown. The record has no base qualities; no much larger clone is one base away. Receptor amplification or capture employed the immunoSEQ multiplex PCR assay. The multiplex PCR relied on a mix of 60 forward primers for TCR Vbeta segments and 13 reverse primers for TCR Jbeta segments. The CDR3 region of rearranged TCR beta genes was amplified from genomic DNA with a multiplex PCR assay. The amplified TCR beta libraries were sequenced on the Illumina HiSeq System as 87-base-pair reads. In the paper's pipeline: A later analysis counted about 76 million unique TCR beta chains across the 666 repertoires, and around 9.9 million of these chains were shared by at least two donors. A nearest-neighbor algorithm error-corrected the raw reads and collapsed the reads into unique sequences, merging closely related sequences to remove PCR and sequencing errors. To assign V, D and J gene segments, CDR3 sequences were aligned to IMGT reference sequences. For a sequence to be retained, a match of at least six nucleotides to both a V gene segment and a J gene segment was required. Rearrangements were called productive when the CDR3 lacked stop codons and stayed in frame with V and J; all others were non-productive. CDR3 was defined by IMGT convention, running from the second conserved V-encoded cysteine to the conserved J-encoded phenylalanine. Sequences without an unambiguous match to a single V gene segment were excluded from the earlier analysis of 587 of the donors. In an earlier analysis of several hundred of the donors, V segments were called functional above 56.7% productive rearrangements and were called segregating when the between-donor standard deviation exceeded 5%. A statistical classification framework was built to diagnose cytomegalovirus status from the catalog of TCR beta chain sequences. In a later analysis, V and J genes were assigned by comparing TCR nucleotide sequences against IMGT/GENE-DB human TR gene sequences. The TCRdist pipeline was used in a later analysis to assign CDR3 sequences and most-parsimonious VDJ recombination scenarios. A later analysis defined each TCR beta chain by its CDR3 amino acid sequence plus V-gene family, and excluded reads lacking a unique V-gene family. As a way to deal with suspected cross-contamination and a sequencing artifact, a later analysis dropped 450 to 600 nucleotide sequences that were highly shared and had low generation probability. A later analysis calculated a clonal expansion index for each public chain from normalized within-repertoire ranks of inferred template counts. Generation probabilities in a later analysis came from a VDJ recombination model fitted to out-of-frame rearrangements, and those results were checked against IGoR. A later analysis scored TCR-TCR, TCR-HLA and TCR-CMV co-occurrence with hypergeometric tests, applying a repertoire-size bias correction to TCR pairs. A later analysis estimated false discovery rates by permuting HLA or CMV assignments 20 times. In a later analysis, co-occurring TCRs were grouped using DBSCAN, with TCRdist sequence similarity added in when clustering inside HLA-allele-positive subsets. For co-occurrence clustering, repertoires with fewer than 30,000 or more than 120,000 public chains were excluded, along with roughly five repertoires with anomalous nucleotide sharing. The table comes from immuneACCESS by way of TCRdb, which keeps in-frame sequences with V and J called. Part of the clones is missing from these tables; in studies checked, under half for an unresolved V gene and the rest for unknown reasons. V and J calls and clone size are given by that table; D and trimming were obtained from the DNA. The sample table lists some 190,000 clones, approximately 84% of them with a count of one. Roughly 1.4% of the sample goes to the ten largest clones.

This sample is part of a study of cytomegalovirus exposure and HLA in healthy donors (dated by TCRdb to the late 2010s). Concerning the study at large: An earlier analysis of about 560 of the donors reported 250 to 350 Gb of sequence data and 95 million to 140 million unique TCR beta sequences obtained from approximately 180 million T cells. An early release covering around 630 HLA-typed donors comprised 250 to 350 gigabases of sequencing data and 85 million or so unique TCR sequences. Of the 398 genotyped donors, about 80% fell in the genetic ancestry cluster associated with self-reported Caucasian donors. The study aimed to test whether cataloging public T cell receptors could reveal signatures of past pathogen exposure. The T cell repertoires of 550 to 850 subjects were profiled by immunosequencing and related to cytomegalovirus serostatus. Along with the roughly 670-subject first cohort, a separate validation cohort of over a hundred different subjects was used. To predict cytomegalovirus infection status, the study brought together high-throughput TCR immunosequencing, statistical association of individual TCRs with disease status, and machine learning. To study patterns of TCR occurrence, a later analysis re-analyzed previously published TCR beta repertoires from around 670 donors and added high-resolution HLA genotyping. In the later analysis, no new phenotypic data were used to find candidate immune exposures; instead, reliance was placed on TCR beta sequences and their occurrence across donors. An earlier analysis of fewer than 700 of the donors applied high-throughput TCR beta sequencing to assess whether each TCR beta V gene segment acted as functional or pseudogenic. Alongside the repertoire data, information on donor age, sex, ethnicity and CMV serostatus was compiled. A later genetic analysis used genome-wide SNP genotypes for about three fifths of the 666 donors, treating that subset as a discovery cohort. All discovery cohort repertoires had been generated using a single sequencing platform. Class I and class II HLA loci were covered by the typing at four-digit resolution. Typing coverage varied by locus: roughly 629-640 donors for A, B, C, DRB1 and DQB1; 522 for DQA1; approximately 570 for DPA1; around 450 for DPB1. A few DR-DQ haplotypes were treated as single units for association and clustering because of strong linkage in the cohort. On average, approximately 250,000 unique TCR beta nucleotide sequences were sequenced per donor among 398 genotyped donors of the cohort, with roughly 18% of those sequences being non-productive.

Broad study findings and their caveats: Roughly 15 rarely observed V segments, including chromosome 9 orphons, were excluded from the earlier analysis of about 500 of the donors because counts were too low. Some IMGT-functional V segments, including TRBV6-2 and TRBV6-3, could not be distinguished by the 87-base-pair reads and were therefore excluded. An association between a missense DCLRE1C variant and V-gene and J-gene trimming of TCR beta chains was found in a later genetic analysis and replicated in an independent cohort. Roughly uniform sequencing depth across donors was assumed in presence/absence analyses, although this assumption may not hold. Correlated functional status among segregating V segments might reflect linkage disequilibrium, but an unknown experimental factor could not be ruled out. In an earlier analysis of about 600 of the donors, most TCR beta V segments appeared in productive rearrangements about 87% or about 30% of the time, broadly matching IMGT annotations. A further reported finding was that TCR beta sequences accurately predicted the HLA-A and HLA-B alleles for most subjects in the first cohort. A total of fewer than 200 TCR beta chains were listed by the study as associated with cytomegalovirus. A later analysis found that most CMV-associated TCR beta chains appeared HLA-restricted, with HLA associations seemingly driven largely by CMV exposure. According to a later analysis, TCR association rates differed among HLA loci, with DRB1 alleles showing the most associated TCRs and HLA-C alleles showing the fewest. The classifier was reported to diagnose cytomegalovirus status with high specificity and sensitivity in both the original cohort and the validation cohort. Immune exposure information for the cohort was limited to CMV serostatus. The sequencing pipeline was judged likely to have produced a cluster of highly shared sequence variants as a technical artifact. Most TCR sequences were observed very rarely across donors, whereas some public TCRs were present in many individuals. According to a later analysis, parvovirus B19, influenza, CMV and Epstein-Barr virus appeared linked to several top co-occurrence clusters. The authors suggested that the approach could potentially be generalized to other disease states and immunological phenotypes. According to a later genetic analysis, donors in an Asian-associated ancestry cluster had fewer N-insertions in productive TCRs than the roughly 670-donor mean. When HLA alleles, especially DR and DQ, strongly co-occurred, attributing TCR associations to individual alleles was difficult. At a false discovery rate of 0.05, a later analysis linked about 16,000 TCR beta sequences to specific HLA alleles. Because HLA typing was unavailable for some donors at each locus, only the typed subset was used in association tests. In a later analysis, HLA-associated TCR beta chains were found to be more clonally expanded and to have lower generation probabilities than equally common non-associated chains. In vitro tests confirmed that a few of the cytomegalovirus-associated TCR beta chains recognize cytomegalovirus antigens. Only TCR beta chains were sequenced in this cohort, and the absence of alpha or paired-chain data limited detectable features.

The cohort comprised approximately 700 healthy bone marrow donors. At the time of sampling, every cohort member was nominally healthy, though immune exposures that went unrecorded were likely present. The donor was CMV seropositive and was included in the group of 250 to 300 seropositive cohort members. A peripheral blood sample was provided by each donor, and peripheral blood mononuclear cells were used for TCR beta sequencing. Genomic DNA was extracted from the blood cell samples with the Qiagen DNeasy Blood Extraction Kit. CDR1 SGHAT and CDR2 FQNNGV were looked up in the germline V gene. V is clipped by 3 bases and J by 2 bases, and the sequence between their germline boundaries is 7 bases long. From cysteine to phenylalanine, the CDR3 is 13 amino acids long. CDR3 DNA only is kept here, 39 bases in frame from base 1.

The chain joins TRBV11-2 to TRBJ2-5; the D gene is unclear. The sequence was collected from a girl aged 10-17 years in good health and CMV-seropositive. The material sequenced was PBMCs. The nucleotides are TGTGCCAGCAGCTTGTTACTTCAAGAGACCCAGTACTTC. This encodes CASSLLLQETQYF. Beyond the CDR3, the reference TRBV11-2 and TRBJ2-5 genes provide the residues; the full variable domain reads: EAGVAQSPRYKIIEKRQSVAFWCNPISGHATLYWYQQILGQGPKLLIQFQNNGVVDDSQLPKDRFSAERLKGVDSTLKIQPAKLEDSAVYLCASSLLLQETQYFGPGTRLLVL.